These 24 T cell receptor beta chains share one sample of origin, sequenced in a study of T cell changes during pregnancy in multiple sclerosis. The method was immunoSEQ multiplex PCR; TCRdb's version includes in-frame clones alone and lacks a portion of them. The repertoire consists of about 60,000 clones, with 80% to 95% occurring once and the leading ten covering around 0.85%. Sequenced material: peripheral blood, taken in the first trimester of pregnancy. Receptor source: a female donor with multiple sclerosis, enrolled in a pregnancy study.

V and J are TRBV19 and TRBJ2-3, with 13 bases lining up with TRBD2. Per germline, CDR1 LNHDA and CDR2 SQIVND (reference sequence). V was clipped by 3 bases and J by 4 bases; unmatched bases: 10. The length of the CDR3 is 18 residues. For the CDR3, the DNA is TGTGCCAGTAGTATTCATTCACTAGCGGGGGGGTCGCCAGATACGCAGTATTTT. Translated: CASSIHSLAGGSPDTQYF. The full variable domain, completed using reference TRBV19 and TRBJ2-3, is DGGITQSPKYLFRKEGQNVTLSCEQNLNHDAMYWYRQDPGQGLRLIYYSQIVNDFQKGDIAEGYSVSREKKESFPLTVTSAQKNPTAFYLCASSIHSLAGGSPDTQYFGPGTRLTVL.

This clone was counted a single time. The chain has TRBV5-6 and TRBJ2-4; the D gene is possibly TRBD1 (6 bases). The germline V gene encodes CDR1 SGHDT and CDR2 YYEEEE. The CDR3 has 13 amino acids. V dropped 4 bases and J dropped 4 bases, with 9 bases sitting between them. CDR3 DNA sequence: TGTGCCAGCAGCGGCCAGGGGAAAAACATTCAGTACTTC. Protein product: CASSGQGKNIQYF.

The J gene is TRBJ2-7, the V gene TRBV30, with D perhaps matching TRBD1 (5 bases). Per the germline V gene, CDR1 is GTSNPN and CDR2 is SVGIG (reference sequence). The CDR3 is 14 residues long. V gave up 1 base and J gave up 4 bases, with 14 bases separating them. The chain's CDR3 is CAWSGNPRQYEQYF. CDR3 DNA sequence: TGTGCCTGGAGTGGGAACCCCCGACAGTACGAGCAGTACTTC.

The chain employs TRBV10-3 and TRBJ2-7; D possibly corresponds to TRBD2 (7 bases). Germline V gene sequence: CDR1 ENHRY, CDR2 SYGVKD. The CDR3 length is 14 residues. The V end lost 6 bases, the J end lost 2 bases, and 14 bases lay between the germline ends. The CDR3 here is CAIRWEGGTYEQYF. The CDR3 DNA sequence: TGTGCCATCAGGTGGGAGGGGGGCACCTACGAGCAGTACTTC.

The rearrangement links TRBV6-5 to TRBJ2-4; TRBD1 matches at 8 bases. The CDR3 runs to 15 residues. J lost 0 bases, V lost 6 bases, and 4 bases had no gene match. Germline lookup yields CDR1 MNHEY and CDR2 SVGAGI. The CDR3 loop is CASRGQDLAKNIQYF. DNA of the CDR3: TGTGCCAGCAGGGGACAGGACCTAGCCAAAAACATTCAGTACTTC.

V gene TRBV7-2 combines with J gene TRBJ2-2; 10 bases fit TRBD2. Per germline, CDR1 SGHTA and CDR2 FQGNSA. V shed 0 bases, J shed 0 bases, and the junction held 4 bases outside the gene matches. The CDR3 contains 18 residues. The CDR3 sequence: CASSLATSGYTNTGELFF. In DNA, the CDR3 is TGTGCCAGCAGCTTAGCGACTAGCGGGTATACGAACACCGGGGAGCTGTTTTTT.

The V gene is TRBV7-2, the J gene TRBJ1-5, with TRBD1 matching 9 bases. The CDR3 consists of 15 residues. J gave up 7 bases and V 5 bases, and 9 bases lay outside the gene matches. Germline V CDR1 and CDR2: SGHTA, FQGNSA. In DNA form, the CDR3 reads TGTGCCAGCAGCGTGGGACAGGGAGCCGTCCAGCCCCAGCATTTT. As protein: CASSVGQGAVQPQHF.

The chain couples TRBV5-1 to TRBJ1-1; weak D call: TRBD1 (5 bases). The germline V gene encodes CDR1 SGHRS and CDR2 YFSETQ. This CDR3 has 12 residues. Trimming removed 4 bases at V and 7 bases at J, with 11 bases between. This CDR3 reads CASSPTGVEAFF. The CDR3 DNA is TGCGCCAGCAGCCCAACAGGAGTTGAAGCTTTCTTT.

This chain uses TRBV5-6 with TRBJ2-2; D is unresolved. Germline-derived CDR1 and CDR2 are SGHDT and YYEEEE. Between the trimmed V and J ends, which lost 0 bases and 2 bases, there was a span of 8 bases. The CDR3 covers 15 residues. CDR3: CASSLDNSNTGELFF. CDR3 nucleotide sequence: TGTGCCAGCAGCTTGGACAACAGTAACACCGGGGAGCTGTTTTTT.

The genes are TRBV19 and TRBJ1-4; D remains unclear. Germline V gene lookup returns CDR1 LNHDA and CDR2 SQIVND (reference sequence). The V gene lost 4 bases and the J gene lost 0 bases, with 9 bases spanning the gap. The length of the CDR3 is 15 residues. The CDR3 protein is CASSKGGATNEKLFF. Here the CDR3 DNA reads TGTGCCAGTAGTAAGGGAGGTGCAACTAATGAAAAACTGTTTTTT.

This chain links TRBV19 with TRBJ2-2, with TRBD1 as a possible D gene (5 bases). This CDR3 has 15 amino acids. Per the germline V gene, CDR1 is LNHDA and CDR2 is SQIVND (reference sequence). The V and J ends lost 7 bases and 1 base respectively, with 13 bases between them. The CDR3 sequence is CASTRETRNTGELFF. CDR3 nucleotide sequence: TGTGCCAGTACCAGGGAAACCCGGAACACCGGGGAGCTGTTTTTT.

This chain joins TRBV4-1 and TRBJ1-2; D uncertain. Looked up from germline, CDR1 is MGHRA and CDR2 is YSYEKL. The CDR3 loop spans 14 amino acids. The V end lost 4 bases, the J end lost 3 bases, and 12 bases lay between the germline ends. Written as DNA, the CDR3 is TGCGCCAGCAGCCTTGCGGAGGGCGACTATGGCTACACCTTC. Its translation: CASSLAEGDYGYTF.

The chain employs TRBV9 and TRBJ2-1; 7 nucleotides line up with TRBD2. V shed 3 bases, J shed 4 bases, and the junction held 7 bases outside the gene matches. The germline V gene encodes CDR1 SGDLS and CDR2 YYNGEE. This CDR3 has 15 amino acids. The CDR3 reads CASSAVGGGYNEQFF. The CDR3 DNA sequence: TGTGCCAGCAGCGCGGTGGGCGGGGGATACAATGAGCAGTTCTTC.

This chain links TRBV18 with TRBJ1-6, with 10 positions matching TRBD1. V lost 2 bases to trimming and J lost 7 bases; unmatched junction nucleotides: 2. Germline-derived CDR1 and CDR2 are KGHSH and LQKENI. The CDR3 extends over 15 amino acids. The CDR3 here is CASSPGQGGNSPLHF. The CDR3, as DNA: TGTGCCAGCTCACCAGGACAGGGGGGAAATTCACCCCTCCACTTT.

The chain couples TRBV4-3 to TRBJ2-7; TRBD1 might be the D (6 bases). Deletions cut 1 base from V and 4 bases from J, with 14 bases between. This CDR3 spans 15 amino acids. The germline gives CDR1 LGHNA, CDR2 YSLEER. The CDR3 DNA follows: TGCGCCAGCAGCCAAGTACCCAGGGGACCTTACGAGCAGTACTTC. Translating gives CASSQVPRGPYEQYF.

V and J are TRBV6-1 and TRBJ1-2, with TRBD1 matching over 8 bases. This CDR3 is 13 amino acids long. Germline values: CDR1 MNHNS, CDR2 SASEGT. With 3 bases clipped from V and 4 bases from J, the junction kept 1 base outside the gene matches. The CDR3 nucleotides read TGTGCCAGCAGTGAGGGACAGGTCTATGGCTACACCTTC. It is translated as CASSEGQVYGYTF.

The chain is built from TRBV19 and TRBJ2-5, with D maybe TRBD2 (5 bases). V lost 9 bases to trimming and J lost 5 bases, with 16 bases between them. Germline V gene data show CDR1 as LNHDA and CDR2 as SQIVND (reference sequence). The CDR3 sequence is 13 residues long. CDR3: CASRGPGTETQYF. The CDR3 bases are TGTGCCAGCAGAGGGCCTGGAACTGAGACCCAGTACTTC. The full variable domain, rest sourced from reference TRBV19 and TRBJ2-5, is DGGITQSPKYLFRKEGQNVTLSCEQNLNHDAMYWYRQDPGQGLRLIYYSQIVNDFQKGDIAEGYSVSREKKESFPLTVTSAQKNPTAFYLCASRGPGTETQYFGPGTRLLVL.

The rearrangement links TRBV25-1 to TRBJ2-2; TRBD2 might be the D (6 bases). V was pared by 6 bases and J by 5 bases, with 10 bases between. The germline V gene encodes CDR1 MGHDK and CDR2 SYGVNS. This CDR3 contains 13 residues. CDR3 residues: CASSRDLTGELFF. In DNA, the CDR3 is TGTGCCAGCAGCCGGGACTTGACCGGGGAGCTGTTTTTT.

The rearrangement joins TRBV4-3 to TRBJ2-2, with TRBD1 identical over 10 bases. This CDR3 is built from 16 residues. The V segment lost 1 base and the J segment 6 bases; nucleotides outside the gene matches: 5. CDR1 is LGHNA and CDR2 is YSLEER in the germline V gene. CDR3 DNA sequence: TGCGCCAGCAGCCAAGGGCGACAGGGGGCAGCCGGGGAGCTGTTTTTT. Translated, it gives CASSQGRQGAAGELFF.

The sample holds one count of this clone. J is TRBJ2-3 and V is TRBV7-8; 8 bases fit TRBD2. The CDR3 is 14 residues long. CDR1 and CDR2 (germline): SGHVS, FQNEAQ. J lost 8 bases, V lost 4 bases, and 8 bases had no gene match. CDR3 residues: CASSWGAGVGTQYF. In DNA form, the CDR3 reads TGTGCCAGCAGCTGGGGAGCGGGGGTGGGTACGCAGTATTTT.

Turning to this clone: The junction differs from germline at one of its ends, possibly a read error. The chain recombines TRBV18 with TRBJ2-7, with D possibly called TRBD1 or TRBD2 (5 bases each). The CDR3 has 15 residues. CDR1 and CDR2 from the germline V gene are KGHSH and LQKENI. The CDR3 reads CASAPGPDLTYEQYF. The CDR3 DNA reads as TGTGCCAGCGCACCGGGGCCCGATTTAACCTACGAGCAGTACTTC.

The chain carries TRBV9 and TRBJ2-7; no reliable D call. CDR3 length equals 14 residues. The V end was cut by 0 bases, the J end by 2 bases, with 9 bases between. In germline, CDR1 is SGDLS, CDR2 YYNGEE. The DNA for the CDR3 is TGTGCCAGCAGCGTAGAACAGAGTACCTACGAGCAGTACTTC. The encoded protein is CASSVEQSTYEQYF.

The chain is built from TRBV7-9 and TRBJ2-7; possible D gene TRBD1, 5 bases. The CDR3 sequence is 12 residues long. The germline CDR1 and CDR2 sequences are SEHNR and FQNEAQ (reference sequence). V was shortened by 1 base and J by 5 bases, with 6 bases between the two germline ends. CDR3 bases: TGTGCCAGCAGCTTAGGCAGGGACGAGCAGTACTTC. Translation: CASSLGRDEQYF.

The chain carries TRBV7-8 and TRBJ2-1, with D maybe TRBD1 (5 bases). Trimming took 2 bases from V and 0 from J, leaving 8 bases between them. This CDR3 contains 15 residues. CDR1 and CDR2 (germline): SGHVS, FQNEAQ. CDR3 DNA sequence: TGTGCCAGCAGCTTATTAGACAGCTCCTACAATGAGCAGTTCTTC. Translation: CASSLLDSSYNEQFF.